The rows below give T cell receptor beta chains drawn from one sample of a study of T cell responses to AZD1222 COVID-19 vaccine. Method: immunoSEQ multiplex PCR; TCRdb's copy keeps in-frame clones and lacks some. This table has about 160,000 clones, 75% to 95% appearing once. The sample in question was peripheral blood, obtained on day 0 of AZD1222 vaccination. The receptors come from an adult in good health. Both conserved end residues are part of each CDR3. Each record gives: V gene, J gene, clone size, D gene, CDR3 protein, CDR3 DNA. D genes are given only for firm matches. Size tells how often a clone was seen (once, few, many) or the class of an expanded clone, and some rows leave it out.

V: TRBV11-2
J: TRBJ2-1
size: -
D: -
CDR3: CASSFPRVEQFF
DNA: TGTGCCAGCAGCTTCCCCCGAGTTGAGCAGTTCTTC

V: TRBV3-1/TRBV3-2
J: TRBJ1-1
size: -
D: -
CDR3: CASSQASGLRAEAFF
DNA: TGTGCCAGCAGCCAAGCCTCGGGGCTTAGGGCTGAAGCTTTCTTT

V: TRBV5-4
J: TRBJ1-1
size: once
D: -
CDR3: CASSLGAKNTEAFF
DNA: TGTGCCAGCAGCTTGGGGGCGAAGAACACTGAAGCTTTCTTT

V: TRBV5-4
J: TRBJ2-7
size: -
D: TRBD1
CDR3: CASSLGLGTASHEQYF
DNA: TGTGCCAGCAGCTTAGGCCTCGGGACAGCCTCCCACGAGCAGTACTTC

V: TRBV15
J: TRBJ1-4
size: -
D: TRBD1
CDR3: CATSRNRGAKLFF
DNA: TGTGCCACCAGCAGGAACAGGGGGGCAAAACTGTTTTTT

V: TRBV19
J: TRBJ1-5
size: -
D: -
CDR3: CASQDYSNQPQHF
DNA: TGTGCCAGTCAGGACTATAGCAATCAGCCCCAGCATTTT

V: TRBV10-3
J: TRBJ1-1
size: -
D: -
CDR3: CAISDGELNTEAFF
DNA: TGTGCCATCAGTGATGGGGAATTGAACACTGAAGCTTTCTTT

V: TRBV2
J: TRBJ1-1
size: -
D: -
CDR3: CASSERDYTEAFF
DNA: TGTGCCAGCAGTGAACGGGACTACACTGAAGCTTTCTTT

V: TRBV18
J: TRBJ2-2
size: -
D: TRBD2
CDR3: CASSPTGTSGYGELFF
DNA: TGTGCCAGCTCACCCACCGGGACTAGCGGGTACGGGGAGCTGTTTTTT

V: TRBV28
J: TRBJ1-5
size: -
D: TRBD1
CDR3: CASSDRVGNQPQHF
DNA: TGTGCCAGCAGTGACAGGGTTGGCAATCAGCCCCAGCATTTT

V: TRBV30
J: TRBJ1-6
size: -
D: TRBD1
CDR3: CAWSRQGHSPLHF
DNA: TGTGCCTGGAGTCGACAGGGTCATTCACCCCTCCACTTT

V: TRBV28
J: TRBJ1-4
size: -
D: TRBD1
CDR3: CASSSQGQSPAPRRIEKLFF
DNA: TGTGCCAGCAGTTCCCAGGGACAGTCCCCAGCTCCACGTCGGATTGAAAAACTGTTTTTT

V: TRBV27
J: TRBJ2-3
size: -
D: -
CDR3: CASSLSMARTDTQYF
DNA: TGTGCCAGCAGTTTATCGATGGCCCGCACAGATACGCAGTATTTT

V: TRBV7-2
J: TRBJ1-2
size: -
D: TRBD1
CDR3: CASSLDPATGNYGYTF
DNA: TGTGCCAGCAGCTTAGACCCCGCGACAGGGAACTATGGCTACACCTTC

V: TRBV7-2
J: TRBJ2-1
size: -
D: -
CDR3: CASSFIRNEQFF
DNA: TGTGCCAGCAGCTTTATACGCAATGAGCAGTTCTTC

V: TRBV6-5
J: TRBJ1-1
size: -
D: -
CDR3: CATEGDINTEAFF
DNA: TGTGCCACCGAAGGAGATATCAACACTGAAGCTTTCTTT

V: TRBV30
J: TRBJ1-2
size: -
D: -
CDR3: CAWSVKDTELFYGYTF
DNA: TGTGCCTGGAGTGTAAAGGATACAGAACTATTCTATGGCTACACCTTC

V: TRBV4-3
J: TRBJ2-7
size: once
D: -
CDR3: CASSQIDRFDDEQYF
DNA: TGCGCCAGCAGCCAGATAGACAGGTTCGACGACGAGCAGTACTTC

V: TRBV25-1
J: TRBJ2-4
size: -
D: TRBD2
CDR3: CASSGGGISNIQYF
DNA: TGTGCCAGCAGTGGGGGAGGGATTTCAAACATTCAGTACTTC

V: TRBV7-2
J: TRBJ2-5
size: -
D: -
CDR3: CASSLGLQETQYF
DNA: TGTGCCAGCAGCTTAGGACTTCAAGAGACCCAGTACTTC

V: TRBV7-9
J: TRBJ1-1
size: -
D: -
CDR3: CASSLRRVLTSDMNTEAFF
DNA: TGTGCCAGCAGCTTAAGGCGGGTTCTGACCTCTGACATGAACACTGAAGCTTTCTTT

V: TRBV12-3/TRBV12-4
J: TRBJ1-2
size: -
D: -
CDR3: CASSLGAGYGYTF
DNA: TGTGCCAGCAGTTTAGGGGCAGGCTATGGCTACACCTTC

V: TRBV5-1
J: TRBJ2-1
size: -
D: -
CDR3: CASSLEYRSYNEQFF
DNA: TGCGCCAGCAGCTTAGAGTACCGCTCCTACAATGAGCAGTTCTTC

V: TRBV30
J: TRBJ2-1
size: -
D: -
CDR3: CAWSVLYNEQFF
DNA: TGTGCCTGGAGTGTACTCTACAATGAGCAGTTCTTC

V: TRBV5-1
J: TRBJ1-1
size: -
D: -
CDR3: CASSLAGSTEAFF
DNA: TGCGCCAGCAGCTTGGCAGGGAGCACTGAAGCTTTCTTT

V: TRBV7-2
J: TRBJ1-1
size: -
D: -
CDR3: CASSLAPQGSFGEAFF
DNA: TGTGCCAGCAGCTTAGCCCCGCAGGGCTCATTCGGTGAAGCTTTCTTT

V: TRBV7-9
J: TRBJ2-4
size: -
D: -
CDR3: CASSSSTGSVKNIQYF
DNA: TGTGCCAGCAGCTCTAGTACAGGGTCGGTTAAAAACATTCAGTACTTC

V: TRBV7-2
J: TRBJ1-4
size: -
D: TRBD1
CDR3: CASSSGTGLTFNEKLFF
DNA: TGTGCCAGCAGCTCCGGGACAGGGCTTACTTTTAATGAAAAACTGTTTTTT

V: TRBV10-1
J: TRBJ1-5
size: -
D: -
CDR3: CASSPGRGSNQPQHF
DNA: TGCGCCAGCAGTCCAGGGAGGGGGAGCAATCAGCCCCAGCATTTT

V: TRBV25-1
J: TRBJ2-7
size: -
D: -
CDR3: CASSGAYEQYF
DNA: TGTGCCAGCAGTGGAGCCTACGAGCAGTACTTC

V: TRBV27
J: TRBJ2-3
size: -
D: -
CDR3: CASSLSSYTSTDTQYF
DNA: TGTGCCAGCAGTTTATCTTCCTATACTAGCACAGATACGCAGTATTTT

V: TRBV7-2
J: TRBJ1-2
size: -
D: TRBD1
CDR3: CASSDRGRNYGYTF
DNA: TGTGCCAGCAGCGACAGGGGGCGCAACTATGGCTACACCTTC

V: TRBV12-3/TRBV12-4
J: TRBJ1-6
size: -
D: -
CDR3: CASSFIGSPLHF
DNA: TGTGCCAGCAGTTTTATCGGGTCACCCCTCCACTTT

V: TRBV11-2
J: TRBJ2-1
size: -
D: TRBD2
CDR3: CASSLGIWGGSYNEQFF
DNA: TGTGCCAGCAGCTTAGGAATCTGGGGGGGCTCCTACAATGAGCAGTTCTTC

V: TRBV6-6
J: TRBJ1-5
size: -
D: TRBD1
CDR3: CASTGQGSGQPQHF
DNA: TGTGCCAGCACGGGACAGGGGTCCGGTCAGCCCCAGCATTTT

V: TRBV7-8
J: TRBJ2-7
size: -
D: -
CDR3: CASSFTSSEQYF
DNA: TGTGCCAGCAGCTTTACTAGTTCCGAGCAGTACTTC

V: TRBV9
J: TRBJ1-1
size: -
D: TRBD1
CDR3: CASSFGTGGFGDTEAFF
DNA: TGTGCCAGCAGCTTCGGGACAGGGGGCTTTGGGGACACTGAAGCTTTCTTT

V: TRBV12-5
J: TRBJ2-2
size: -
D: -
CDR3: CASGPSVGTGELFF
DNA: TGTGCTAGTGGCCCTAGCGTCGGGACCGGGGAGCTGTTTTTT

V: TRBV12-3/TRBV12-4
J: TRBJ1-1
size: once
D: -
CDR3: CASSLQGLTEAFF
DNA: TGTGCCAGCAGTTTACAGGGACTCACTGAAGCTTTCTTT

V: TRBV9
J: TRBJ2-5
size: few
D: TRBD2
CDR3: CASSVGPMGLAGETQYF
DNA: TGTGCCAGCAGCGTAGGCCCGATGGGACTAGCGGGCGAGACCCAGTACTTC

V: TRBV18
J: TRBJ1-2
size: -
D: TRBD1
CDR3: CASSPPSGTGGIFYGYTF
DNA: TGTGCCAGCTCACCACCCAGCGGGACAGGGGGGATTTTTTATGGCTACACCTTC

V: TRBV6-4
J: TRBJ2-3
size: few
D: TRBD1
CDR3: CASSVGTGGTDTQYF
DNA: TGTGCCAGCAGTGTTGGGACAGGGGGCACAGATACGCAGTATTTT

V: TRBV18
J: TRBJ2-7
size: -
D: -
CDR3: CASSPDSRGSYEQYF
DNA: TGTGCCAGCTCACCAGACAGTAGAGGCTCCTACGAGCAGTACTTC

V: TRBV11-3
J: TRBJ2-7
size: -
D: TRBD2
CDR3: CASSPGTSGSEQYF
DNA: TGTGCCAGCAGCCCTGGGACTAGCGGGAGCGAGCAGTACTTC

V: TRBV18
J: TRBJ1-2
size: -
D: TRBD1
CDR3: CASSPQNRGTNYGYTF
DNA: TGTGCCAGCTCACCACAGAACAGGGGTACTAACTATGGCTACACCTTC

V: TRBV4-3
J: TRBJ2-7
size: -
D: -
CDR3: CASSVGDSYEQYF
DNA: TGCGCCAGCTCCGTGGGGGACTCTTACGAGCAGTACTTC

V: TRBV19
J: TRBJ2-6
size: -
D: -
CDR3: CASSIKPGLAGANVLTF
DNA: TGTGCCAGTAGTATCAAGCCAGGGTTGGCTGGGGCCAACGTCCTGACTTTC